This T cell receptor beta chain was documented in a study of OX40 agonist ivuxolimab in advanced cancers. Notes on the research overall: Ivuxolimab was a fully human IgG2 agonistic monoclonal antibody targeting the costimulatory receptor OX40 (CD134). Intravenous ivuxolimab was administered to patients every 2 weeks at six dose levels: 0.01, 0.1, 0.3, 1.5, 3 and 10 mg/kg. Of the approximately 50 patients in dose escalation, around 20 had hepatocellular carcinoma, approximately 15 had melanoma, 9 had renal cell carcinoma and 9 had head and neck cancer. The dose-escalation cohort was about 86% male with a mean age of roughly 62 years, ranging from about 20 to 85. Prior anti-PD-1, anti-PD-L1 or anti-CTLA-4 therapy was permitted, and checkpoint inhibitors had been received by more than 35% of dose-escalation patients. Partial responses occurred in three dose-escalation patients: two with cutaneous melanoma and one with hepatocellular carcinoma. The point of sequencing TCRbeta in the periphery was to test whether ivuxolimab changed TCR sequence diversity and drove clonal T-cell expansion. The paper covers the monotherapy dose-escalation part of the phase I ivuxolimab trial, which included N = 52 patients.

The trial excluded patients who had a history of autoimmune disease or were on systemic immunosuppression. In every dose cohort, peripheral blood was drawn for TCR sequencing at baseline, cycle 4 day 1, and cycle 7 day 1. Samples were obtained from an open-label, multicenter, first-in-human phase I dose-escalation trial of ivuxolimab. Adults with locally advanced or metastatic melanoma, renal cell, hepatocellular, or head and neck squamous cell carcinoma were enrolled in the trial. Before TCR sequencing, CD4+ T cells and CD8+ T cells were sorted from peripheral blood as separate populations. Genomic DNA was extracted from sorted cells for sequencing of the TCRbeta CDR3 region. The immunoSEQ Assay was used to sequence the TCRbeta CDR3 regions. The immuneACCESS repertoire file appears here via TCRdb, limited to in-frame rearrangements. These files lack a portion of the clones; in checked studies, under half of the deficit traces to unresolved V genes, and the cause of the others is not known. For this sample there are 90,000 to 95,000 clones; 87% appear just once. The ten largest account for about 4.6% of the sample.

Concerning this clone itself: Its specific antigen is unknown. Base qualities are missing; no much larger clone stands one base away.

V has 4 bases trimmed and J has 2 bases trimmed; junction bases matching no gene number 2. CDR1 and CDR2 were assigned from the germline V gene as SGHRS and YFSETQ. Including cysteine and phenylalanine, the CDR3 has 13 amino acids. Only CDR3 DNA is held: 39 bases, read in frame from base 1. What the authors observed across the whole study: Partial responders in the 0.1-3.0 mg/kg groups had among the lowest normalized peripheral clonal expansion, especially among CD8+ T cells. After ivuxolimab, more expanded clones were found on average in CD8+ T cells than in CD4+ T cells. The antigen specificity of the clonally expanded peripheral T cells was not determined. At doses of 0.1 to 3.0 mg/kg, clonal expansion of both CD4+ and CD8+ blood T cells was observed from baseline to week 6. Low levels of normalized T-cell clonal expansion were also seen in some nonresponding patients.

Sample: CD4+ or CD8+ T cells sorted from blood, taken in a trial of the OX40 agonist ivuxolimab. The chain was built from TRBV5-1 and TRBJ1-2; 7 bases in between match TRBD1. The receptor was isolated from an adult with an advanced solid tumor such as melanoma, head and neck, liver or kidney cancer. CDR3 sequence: CASSPTGNYGYTF. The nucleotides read TGCGCCAGCAGCCCGACAGGGAACTATGGCTACACCTTC.